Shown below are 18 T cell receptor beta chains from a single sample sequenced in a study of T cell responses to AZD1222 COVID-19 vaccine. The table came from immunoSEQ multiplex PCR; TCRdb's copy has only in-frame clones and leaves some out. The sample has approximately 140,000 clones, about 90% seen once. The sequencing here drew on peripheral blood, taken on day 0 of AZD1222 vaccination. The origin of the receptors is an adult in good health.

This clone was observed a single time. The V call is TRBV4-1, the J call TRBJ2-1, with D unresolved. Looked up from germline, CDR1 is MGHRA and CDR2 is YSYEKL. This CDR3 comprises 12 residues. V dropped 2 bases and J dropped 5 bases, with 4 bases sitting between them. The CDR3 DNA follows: TGCGCCAGCAGCCAACCCAACAATGAGCAGTTCTTC. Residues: CASSQPNNEQFF.

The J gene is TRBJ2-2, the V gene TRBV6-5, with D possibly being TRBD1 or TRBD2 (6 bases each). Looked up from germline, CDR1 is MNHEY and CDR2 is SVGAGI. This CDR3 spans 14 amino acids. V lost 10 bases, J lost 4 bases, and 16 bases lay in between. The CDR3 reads CAISQGGLTGELFF. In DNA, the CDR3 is TGTGCCATCTCTCAAGGGGGGCTCACCGGGGAGCTGTTTTTT.

The CDR3, as DNA: TGTGCCAGCAGTTTCGGAGCTAACTATGGCTACACCTTC. Its translation is CASSFGANYGYTF. The rearrangement links TRBV6-5 to TRBJ1-2; D is uncertain. Trimming took off 4 bases at V and 0 bases at J, with 6 bases between the two ends. This CDR3 region has 13 residues. The V gene's germline CDR1 is MNHEY and CDR2 SVGAGI.

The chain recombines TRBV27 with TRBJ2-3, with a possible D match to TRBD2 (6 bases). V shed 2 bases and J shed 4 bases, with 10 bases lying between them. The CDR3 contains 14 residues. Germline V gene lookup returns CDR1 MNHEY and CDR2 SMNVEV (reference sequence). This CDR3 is CASSLAGIADTQYF. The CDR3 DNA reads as TGTGCCAGCAGTTTAGCGGGAATCGCAGATACGCAGTATTTT.

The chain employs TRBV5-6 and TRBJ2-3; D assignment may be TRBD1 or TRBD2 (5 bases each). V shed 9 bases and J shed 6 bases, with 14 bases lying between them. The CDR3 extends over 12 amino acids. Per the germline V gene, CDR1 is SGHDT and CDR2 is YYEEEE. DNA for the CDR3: TGTGCCACCCGCACCGGGGCGGATACGCAGTATTTT. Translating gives CATRTGADTQYF.

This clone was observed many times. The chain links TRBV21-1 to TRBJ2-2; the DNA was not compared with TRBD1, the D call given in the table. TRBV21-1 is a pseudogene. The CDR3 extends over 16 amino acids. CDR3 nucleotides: TGTGCCAGCAGCAAAGTGGAGGGGGCTGACACCGGGGAGCTGTTTTTT. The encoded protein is CASSKVEGADTGELFF.

CDR3 DNA sequence: TGTGCCAGCACCACAGGTCCTAATTCACCCCTCCACTTT. It codes for CASTTGPNSPLHF. The chain recombines TRBV9 with TRBJ1-6; D perhaps matches TRBD1 (5 bases). V dropped 6 bases and J dropped 6 bases, with 10 bases sitting between them. Germline loops: CDR1 SGDLS, CDR2 YYNGEE. The CDR3 totals 13 residues. Based on the CDR3 plus reference TRBV9 and TRBJ1-6, the full variable domain is DSGVTQTPKHLITATGQRVTLRCSPRSGDLSVYWYQQSLDQGLQFLIQYYNGEERAKGNILERFSAQQFPDLHSELNLSSLELGDSALYFCASTTGPNSPLHFGNGTRLTVT.

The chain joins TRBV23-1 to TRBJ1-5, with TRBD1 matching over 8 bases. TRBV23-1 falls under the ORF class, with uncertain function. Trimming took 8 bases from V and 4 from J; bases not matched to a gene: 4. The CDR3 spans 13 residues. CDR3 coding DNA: TGCGCCAGCGGCCGGACAGGGAATCAGCCCCAGCATTTT. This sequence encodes CASGRTGNQPQHF.

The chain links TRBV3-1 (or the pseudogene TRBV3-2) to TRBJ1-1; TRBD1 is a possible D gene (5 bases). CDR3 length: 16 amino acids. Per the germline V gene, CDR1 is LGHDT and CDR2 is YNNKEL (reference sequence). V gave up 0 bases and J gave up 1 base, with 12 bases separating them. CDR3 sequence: CASSQDYRGSNTEAFF. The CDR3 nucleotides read TGTGCCAGCAGCCAAGATTATCGGGGCTCGAACACTGAAGCTTTCTTT.

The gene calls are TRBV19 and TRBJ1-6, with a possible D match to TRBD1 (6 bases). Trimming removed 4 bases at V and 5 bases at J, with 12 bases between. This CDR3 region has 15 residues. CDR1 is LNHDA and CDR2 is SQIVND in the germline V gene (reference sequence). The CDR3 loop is CASSNVTGHNSPLHF. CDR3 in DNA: TGTGCCAGTAGTAATGTAACAGGGCATAATTCACCCCTCCACTTT. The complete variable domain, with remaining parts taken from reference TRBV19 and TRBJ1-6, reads DGGITQSPKYLFRKEGQNVTLSCEQNLNHDAMYWYRQDPGQGLRLIYYSQIVNDFQKGDIAEGYSVSREKKESFPLTVTSAQKNPTAFYLCASSNVTGHNSPLHFGNGTRLTVT.

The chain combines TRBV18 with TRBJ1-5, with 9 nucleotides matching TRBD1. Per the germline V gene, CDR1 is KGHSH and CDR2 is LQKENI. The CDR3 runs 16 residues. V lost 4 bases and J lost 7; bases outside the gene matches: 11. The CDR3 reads CASSQGQGSREQPQHF. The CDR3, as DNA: TGTGCCAGCTCACAAGGACAGGGGTCGCGAGAACAGCCCCAGCATTTT.

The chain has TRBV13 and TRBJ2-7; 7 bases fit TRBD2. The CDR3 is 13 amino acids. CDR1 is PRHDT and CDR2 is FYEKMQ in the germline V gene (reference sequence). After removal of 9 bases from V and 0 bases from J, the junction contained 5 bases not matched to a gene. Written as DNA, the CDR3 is TGTGCCAGTAGCGGGCAGAGCTCCTACGAGCAGTACTTC. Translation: CASSGQSSYEQYF.

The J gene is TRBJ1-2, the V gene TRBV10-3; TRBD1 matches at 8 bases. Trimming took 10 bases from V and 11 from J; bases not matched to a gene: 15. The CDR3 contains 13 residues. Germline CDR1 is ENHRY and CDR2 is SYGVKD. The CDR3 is CATGSTGAHQYTF. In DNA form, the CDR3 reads TGTGCCACCGGTTCGACAGGGGCGCACCAGTACACCTTC.

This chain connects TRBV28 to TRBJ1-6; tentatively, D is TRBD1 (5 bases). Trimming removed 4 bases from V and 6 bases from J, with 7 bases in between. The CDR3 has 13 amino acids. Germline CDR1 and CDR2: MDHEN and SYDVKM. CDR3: CASSSGGNSPLHF. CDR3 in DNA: TGTGCCAGCAGTTCCGGGGGTAATTCACCCCTCCACTTT.

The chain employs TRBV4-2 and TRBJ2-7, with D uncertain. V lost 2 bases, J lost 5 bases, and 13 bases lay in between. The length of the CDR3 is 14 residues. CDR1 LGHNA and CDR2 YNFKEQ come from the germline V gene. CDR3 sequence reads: CASSQSGGENEQYF. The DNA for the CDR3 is TGTGCCAGCAGCCAATCGGGTGGCGAGAACGAGCAGTACTTC.

CDR3 sequence: CASSPGSSVTGELFF. The CDR3 bases are TGTGCCAGCAGCCCGGGATCGAGCGTTACCGGGGAGCTGTTTTTT. This rearrangement joins TRBV11-2 to TRBJ2-2, with D maybe TRBD2 (5 bases). V lost 5 bases to trimming and J lost 5 bases, with 15 bases between them. The CDR3 loop spans 15 amino acids. Germline-derived CDR1 and CDR2 are SGHAT and FQNNGV.

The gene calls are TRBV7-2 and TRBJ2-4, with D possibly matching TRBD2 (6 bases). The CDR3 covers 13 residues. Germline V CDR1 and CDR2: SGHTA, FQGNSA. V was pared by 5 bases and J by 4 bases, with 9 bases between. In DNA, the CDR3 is TGTGCCAGCAGCCTCAGCGGGAAAAACATTCAGTACTTC. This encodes CASSLSGKNIQYF.

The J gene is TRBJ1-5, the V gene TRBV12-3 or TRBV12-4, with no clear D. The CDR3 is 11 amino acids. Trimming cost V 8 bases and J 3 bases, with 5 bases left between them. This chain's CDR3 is CASGDNQPQHF. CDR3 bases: TGTGCCAGCGGAGACAATCAGCCCCAGCATTTT.